This T cell receptor beta chain was retrieved from a study of T cell responses to AZD1222 COVID-19 vaccine. The CDR3 consists of 15 residues. V was trimmed by 1 base and J by 2 bases, leaving 11 bases between them. CDR1 LGHDT and CDR2 YNNKEL come from the germline V gene (reference sequence). General observations from the study: Clonal diversity was possibly underestimated, and white British individuals and females predominated among donors.

Concerning this clone itself: Its specificity is unknown.

Assay: immunoSEQ multiplex PCR; the TCRdb copy retains only in-frame clones and omits some. The sample contains approximately 160,000 clones, around 90% of which appear only once. The TCR comes from an adult in good health. The sample consisted of peripheral blood, taken on day 0 of AZD1222 vaccination. The J gene is TRBJ2-5, the V gene TRBV3-1 (or the pseudogene TRBV3-2); no clear D. The DNA of the CDR3 is TGTGCCAGCAGCCAAGTTTGGGCCACACAAGAGACCCAGTACTTC. It encodes CASSQVWATQETQYF.